This TCR beta chain was identified during a study of beta chain features in type 1 diabetes. Isolated RNA was reverse transcribed in full, so expressed TCRB transcripts were sequenced. Some clones are missing from TCRdb's copy, which holds only in-frame ones; the method was immunoSEQ multiplex PCR. The sample has roughly 310,000 clones, around 10% seen once; the top ten hold just over 0.015%. About this clone itself: Its antigen is not known.

Via CD45RO/CCR7/CD25/CD127/CD95/CD27, cells of the CD4+ naive, central memory, regulatory and stem cell-like memory subsets were sorted. Without exception, sorted populations had purity beyond 95%. Whole-study findings and limits: Individuals with type 1 diabetes displayed fewer insertions and more deletions at VDJ junctions.

Sequencing was performed on naive CD4+ T cells from blood. This clonotype was sampled from a woman aged 25-40 years in good health.

CDR3 sequence (DNA): TGTGCCAGCAGCCCGAGGTTGGACAGGGACGTTGAAGCTTTCTTT. Protein sequence: CASSPRLDRDVEAFF. The chain combines TRBV7-2 with TRBJ1-1, with 8 bases lining up with TRBD1. Per the germline V gene, CDR1 is SGHTA and CDR2 is FQGNSA. The CDR3 runs 15 residues. J was trimmed by 7 bases and V by 5 bases; bases with no gene match: 12.